This T cell receptor beta chain comes out of a study of human T cells and chemical hapten exposure. Study-wide background: Per-sample TCR yields varied mainly from small pooled library volume differences.

Germline trimming cut 4 bases from V and 2 bases from J; bases unmatched to any gene: 5. CDR1 is SGHRS, CDR2 YFSETQ, per germline. The CDR3 is 16 amino acids. The study extracted total RNA from unfractionated whole blood. General study results and limits: No alteration of TCRs above 1 in 1000 frequency was seen with DPC sensitization.

This clonotype was seen a handful of times. Its target is unknown. Individual cDNA molecules had unique molecular identifiers attached to them by the library. As handled by the study authors: The number of TCRs in each sample had a median of 95,638 and spanned roughly 23,224 to 750,000. TCRdb used MiXCR to reprocess the 5' RACE reads, holding one entry per CDR3 protein. The V and J calls shown here were made by TCRdb, not taken from the authors' results. Of 120,000 to 150,000 distinct CDR3 sequences listed, around 4.1% are singletons. This chain connects TRBV5-1 to TRBJ2-6; 8 nucleotides align to TRBD1. The receptor was isolated from a female donor in good health. DNA of the CDR3: TGCGCCAGCAGCAAGGGACAGGAGGCTGGGGCCAACGTCCTGACTTTC. Its translation is CASSKGQEAGANVLTF.